Reported below is one TCR beta chain. The entry originates in a study of technical replicates of blood from several donors. The data were produced by immunoSEQ multiplex PCR, yet TCRdb's version contains in-frame clones alone and is incomplete. The sample yields tens of thousands of clones, 91% seen once. The CDR3 consists of 14 residues. The V end lost 2 bases, the J end lost 6 bases, and 13 bases lay between the germline ends. CDR1 and CDR2 from the germline V gene are MNHEY and SVGAGI. The receptor comes from a human donor in good health. Some clones in this sample may be carry-over from other donors' samples. The rearrangement uses TRBV6-5 and TRBJ1-1; D ambiguous. Sequencing used T cells isolated from PBMCs. In DNA, the CDR3 is TGTGCCAGCAGTTACCAGCGCGGGGAGGCTGAAGCTTTCTTT. Translated, it gives CASSYQRGEAEAFF.